Each of the 26 T cell receptor beta chains below was sequenced from the same sample in a study of T-cell memory formation after mild COVID-19 (dated by TCRdb to 2020 to 2023). Receptor libraries were prepared by 5' RACE. TCRdb names Illumina NovaSeq 6000 as the instrument used. In TCRdb, the public reads were trimmed at Q25 with fastp and aligned with MiXCR, with productive beta chains retained. Each CDR3 protein appears once, grouped with its most common genes and DNA. This sample holds 450,000 or so distinct CDR3 sequences; about 23% were observed only once. The ten largest clones represent about an eighth of the sample. The sequencing sample was made of PBMCs or a T cell subset sorted from them (not recorded which). The source is an adult woman who had mild COVID-19 (a few samples of this study predate the infection). The sample titles of this study are shuffled in the database, so cell type and time point are left out; the donor was told from shared clones.

There are a few counts of this clonotype. This chain joins TRBV5-1 and TRBJ2-3; 7 positions match TRBD1. V shed 1 base and J 1 base; nucleotides not matched to a gene: 6. Germline CDR1 SGHRS, CDR2 YFSETQ. The CDR3 runs to 16 residues. In DNA, the CDR3 is TGCGCCAGCAGCTTGTCCGGGGACAGACGCACAGATACGCAGTATTTT. Its translation is CASSLSGDRRTDTQYF.

V is TRBV12-3 or TRBV12-4 and J is TRBJ2-2; the D gene is possibly TRBD1 (6 bases). V was cut by 6 bases and J by 7 bases, with 12 bases left in between. The CDR3 covers 13 residues. Here the CDR3 reads CASSPGVIGELFF. The DNA of the CDR3 is TGTGCCAGCAGCCCAGGGGTAATCGGGGAGCTGTTTTTT.

The rearrangement links TRBV15 to TRBJ2-1, with TRBD2 as a possible D gene (6 bases). Per the germline V gene, CDR1 is LNHNV and CDR2 is YYDKDF (reference sequence). The V end was cut by 5 bases, the J end by 0 bases, with 11 bases between. The CDR3 sequence is 15 residues long. CDR3 region: CATSGGVYSYNEQFF. In DNA, the CDR3 is TGTGCCACCAGCGGAGGGGTCTACTCCTACAATGAGCAGTTCTTC.

The DNA for the CDR3 is TGTGCCACCAGTGAGGCCGGACTAGCGGGGGAGAGGGCAGAGACCCAGTACTTC. Amino acid sequence: CATSEAGLAGERAETQYF. The V and J genes are TRBV24-1 and TRBJ2-5; 13 nucleotides align to TRBD2. V dropped 4 bases and J dropped 4; count of bases not matched to a gene: 11. CDR3 length: 18 residues. Germline V gene lookup returns CDR1 KGHDR and CDR2 SFDVKD.

This clonotype has a handful of counts. In DNA, the CDR3 is TGTGCCACCAGCAGAGTCGGACTAGCGGGGTACGAGAACGAGCAGTACTTC. Residues: CATSRVGLAGYENEQYF. V gene TRBV15 combines with J gene TRBJ2-7; 12 nucleotides line up with TRBD2. The length of the CDR3 is 17 residues. CDR1 and CDR2 from the germline V gene are LNHNV and YYDKDF (reference sequence). Trimming took 1 base from V and 5 from J; bases not matched to a gene: 9.

The chain couples TRBV24-1 to TRBJ2-1; TRBD2 matches at 8 bases. The germline CDR1 and CDR2 sequences are KGHDR and SFDVKD. With 4 bases clipped from V and 10 bases from J, the junction kept 14 bases outside the gene matches. The CDR3 is made up of 16 amino acids. The CDR3 spells CATSEPGDQSGGEQFF. In nucleotides, the CDR3 is TGTGCCACCAGTGAACCGGGGGACCAGAGCGGGGGCGAGCAGTTCTTC.

The V call is TRBV7-8, the J call TRBJ2-7, with D maybe TRBD2 (6 bases). The V gene lost 4 bases and the J gene lost 1 base, with 11 bases spanning the gap. CDR1 is SGHVS and CDR2 is FQNEAQ in the germline V gene. This CDR3 comprises 14 residues. The CDR3 sequence: CASSYRDLSYEQYF. For the CDR3, the DNA is TGTGCCAGCAGCTACCGGGACTTGTCCTACGAGCAGTACTTC.

The chain is built from TRBV12-5 and TRBJ1-2; 8 nucleotides align to TRBD1. The CDR3 extends over 14 amino acids. CDR1 is LGHNT, CDR2 FRNRAP, per germline. Unmatched junction bases numbered 4, after V lost 4 bases and J lost 3 bases. CDR3 region: CASGSDRVYYGYTF. In nucleotides, the CDR3 is TGTGCTAGTGGTTCGGACAGGGTTTACTATGGCTACACCTTC.

V gene TRBV2 combines with J gene TRBJ1-5, with D uncertain. V was shortened by 6 bases and J by 4 bases, with 13 bases between the two germline ends. Germline V gene sequence: CDR1 SNHLY, CDR2 FYNNEI. The CDR3 contains 14 residues. CDR3 nucleotide sequence: TGTGCCAGCAGCCTAGAGCAGGCTAATCAGCCCCAGCATTTT. Translation: CASSLEQANQPQHF.

This chain links TRBV15 with TRBJ2-7; no clear D. V was shortened by 1 base and J by 7 bases, with 11 bases between the two germline ends. The CDR3 loop spans 13 amino acids. From germline, CDR1 is LNHNV and CDR2 YYDKDF (reference sequence). The CDR3 loop is CATSRVTPTEQYF. CDR3 nucleotides: TGTGCCACCAGCAGAGTGACACCCACGGAGCAGTACTTC.

The rearrangement joins TRBV20-1 to TRBJ2-1, with D possibly being TRBD1 or TRBD2 (5 bases each). In germline, CDR1 is DFQATT, CDR2 SNEGSKA (reference sequence). The V end lost 5 bases, the J end lost 3 bases, and 20 bases lay between the germline ends. The length of the CDR3 is 16 residues. CDR3 region: CSAHLDWRGDYNEQFF. In DNA, the CDR3 is TGCAGTGCTCACCTCGACTGGAGAGGGGACTACAATGAGCAGTTCTTC.

This clonotype was seen repeatedly, ten times or more. Relative to the germline gene, one junction end is altered; a read error may explain this. The chain couples TRBV7-3 to TRBJ2-3; tentatively, D is TRBD2 (6 bases). In germline, CDR1 is SGHTA, CDR2 FQGTGA. This CDR3 is built from 16 residues. CDR3 in amino acids: CASSLGGGASTDTQYF. The CDR3 nucleotides read TGCGCCAGCAGCTTGGGAGGAGGAGCTAGCACAGATACGCAGTATTTT.

In this sample, this clonotype turned up a few times. The CDR3 sequence is CASSTRTSGTFYNEQFF. DNA of the CDR3: TGTGCCAGCAGCACCCGGACTAGCGGGACTTTTTACAATGAGCAGTTCTTC. The chain has TRBV7-2 and TRBJ2-1; 12 bases fit TRBD2. Looked up from germline, CDR1 is SGHTA and CDR2 is FQGNSA. V dropped 5 bases and J dropped 4; count of bases not matched to a gene: 9. CDR3 length: 17 amino acids.

This clonotype has at least ten counts. This rearrangement joins TRBV7-8 to TRBJ2-3; D remains ambiguous. The CDR3 consists of 12 residues. Germline V gene data show CDR1 as SGHVS and CDR2 as FQNEAQ. V lost 6 bases and J 2 bases, leaving 6 bases between the germline ends. CDR3 DNA sequence: TGTGCCAGCAGTTTCAACACAGATACGCAGTATTTT. Translation: CASSFNTDTQYF.

V usage is TRBV7-6 and J usage is TRBJ1-3, with no clear D. The germline V and J ends were trimmed by 0 bases and 4 bases, with 7 bases remaining between them. Germline V CDR1 and CDR2: SGHVS, FNYEAQ. The CDR3 covers 14 residues. CDR3 nucleotide sequence: TGTGCCAGCAGCTTAGCAACTGGGGGAAACACCATATATTTT. This translates into CASSLATGGNTIYF.

This clonotype was observed a handful of times. The genes are TRBV5-1 and TRBJ2-1; 10 bases align to TRBD2. CDR1 is SGHRS and CDR2 is YFSETQ in the germline V gene. V lost 0 bases and J lost 6; bases outside the gene matches: 6. The CDR3 is 16 residues long. CDR3 protein: CASSLGSGLAINEQFF. Here the CDR3 DNA reads TGCGCCAGCAGCTTGGGGTCGGGACTAGCGATCAATGAGCAGTTCTTC.

The table lists this clonotype with a few counts. J is TRBJ2-1 and V is TRBV20-1, with 12 positions matching TRBD2. Germline CDR1 and CDR2: DFQATT and SNEGSKA (reference sequence). The CDR3 has 15 amino acids. With V trimmed by 0 bases and J by 8 bases, 5 bases remained unmatched. In DNA, the CDR3 is TGCAGTGCTAGAGATCGACTAGCGGGGGACGATGAGCAGTTCTTC. As protein: CSARDRLAGDDEQFF.

This clonotype was found a few times. The rearrangement uses TRBV7-2 and TRBJ1-1; 8 bases are a match to TRBD1. Looked up from germline, CDR1 is SGHTA and CDR2 is FQGNSA. V lost 3 bases to trimming and J lost 0 bases; unmatched junction nucleotides: 12. CDR3 length equals 18 residues. As DNA, the CDR3 is TGTGCCAGCAGCTTCGCCCTTGGGACAGGCTTTATGAACACTGAAGCTTTCTTT. This sequence encodes CASSFALGTGFMNTEAFF. Supplemented by reference TRBV7-2 and TRBJ1-1, the full variable domain reads GAGVSQSPSNKVTEKGKDVELRCDPISGHTALYWYRQSLGQGLEFLIYFQGNSAPDKSGLPSDRFSAERTGGSVSTLTIQRTQQEDSAVYLCASSFALGTGFMNTEAFFGQGTRLTVV.

This clonotype was observed a few times. This sequence joins TRBV12-3 or TRBV12-4 and TRBJ2-7; D perhaps matches TRBD1 (6 bases). The CDR3 length is 12 residues. V shed 6 bases and J shed 5 bases, with 11 bases lying between them. The CDR3 DNA reads as TGTGCCAGCAGCTACAGGGTGGACGAGCAGTACTTC. It codes for CASSYRVDEQYF.

CDR3 coding DNA: TGTGCCAGCAGCCACGAAGGGACAGTTCCCCGGGATACGCAGTATTTT. Translating it yields CASSHEGTVPRDTQYF. The chain combines TRBV4-2 with TRBJ2-3; 7 bases match TRBD1. The V and J ends lost 3 bases and 6 bases, in that order; junction bases with no gene match: 12. The V gene's germline CDR1 is LGHNA and CDR2 YNFKEQ. The CDR3 sequence is 16 residues long.

This clonotype appeared a few times. The rearrangement links TRBV7-9 to TRBJ2-2; a possible D gene is TRBD2 (5 bases). The V gene's germline CDR1 is SEHNR and CDR2 FQNEAQ (reference sequence). CDR3 length: 15 amino acids. The V end was cut by 5 bases, the J end by 6 bases, with 16 bases between. The CDR3 region has the DNA TGTGCCAGCAGCCAAGGACTTACTATTGCCGGGGAGCTGTTTTTT. Amino acids: CASSQGLTIAGELFF. Drawing the rest from reference TRBV7-9 and TRBJ2-2, the complete variable domain is DTGVSQNPRHKITKRGQNVTFRCDPISEHNRLYWYRQTLGQGPEFLTYFQNEAQLEKSRLLSDRFSAERPKGSFSTLEIQRTEQGDSAMYLCASSQGLTIAGELFFGEGSRLTVL.

The rearrangement links TRBV24-1 to TRBJ2-1; tentative D call: TRBD2 (7 bases). Trimming cost V 0 bases and J 7 bases, with 21 bases left between them. In germline, CDR1 is KGHDR, CDR2 SFDVKD. The CDR3 covers 18 residues. The CDR3 spells CATSDLRGGGPSGNEQFF. The DNA for the CDR3 is TGTGCCACCAGTGATTTGCGAGGGGGAGGGCCATCTGGTAATGAGCAGTTCTTC.

The chain joins TRBV12-3 or TRBV12-4 to TRBJ1-6, with 8 bases lining up with TRBD1. CDR3 length: 15 amino acids. After removal of 5 bases from V and 8 bases from J, the junction contained 8 bases not matched to a gene. CDR3 residues: CASSPRQGTDSPLHF. DNA for the CDR3: TGTGCCAGCAGTCCCAGACAGGGGACGGATTCACCCCTCCACTTT.

V usage is TRBV20-1 and J usage is TRBJ1-6; a possible D gene is TRBD1 (6 bases). The germline CDR1 and CDR2 sequences are DFQATT and SNEGSKA (reference sequence). The length of the CDR3 is 14 residues. V was cut by 6 bases and J by 3 bases, with 12 bases left in between. The CDR3 DNA reads as TGCAGTGCACCCAACAGGGTCTATAATTCACCCCTCCACTTT. As protein: CSAPNRVYNSPLHF.

This clonotype was seen only a few times. This sequence joins TRBV20-1 and TRBJ2-1; 9 bases align to TRBD2. This CDR3 spans 15 amino acids. Germline CDR1 is DFQATT and CDR2 is SNEGSKA (reference sequence). Trimming cost V 7 bases and J 10 bases; bases outside gene matches: 17. The CDR3 protein is CSVPPPGLASGEQFF. Written as DNA, the CDR3 is TGCAGTGTCCCACCTCCGGGACTAGCTTCGGGAGAGCAGTTCTTC.

This clonotype has more than one count but fewer than ten. CDR3 loop: CASSRRGTENEQFF. In nucleotides, the CDR3 is TGTGCCAGCAGCAGGAGGGGGACCGAAAATGAGCAGTTCTTC. The chain carries TRBV7-6 and TRBJ2-1; D might be TRBD1 or TRBD2, each matching 6 bases. The length of the CDR3 is 14 residues. The germline V gene encodes CDR1 SGHVS and CDR2 FNYEAQ. V shed 5 bases and J shed 7 bases, with 15 bases lying between them.